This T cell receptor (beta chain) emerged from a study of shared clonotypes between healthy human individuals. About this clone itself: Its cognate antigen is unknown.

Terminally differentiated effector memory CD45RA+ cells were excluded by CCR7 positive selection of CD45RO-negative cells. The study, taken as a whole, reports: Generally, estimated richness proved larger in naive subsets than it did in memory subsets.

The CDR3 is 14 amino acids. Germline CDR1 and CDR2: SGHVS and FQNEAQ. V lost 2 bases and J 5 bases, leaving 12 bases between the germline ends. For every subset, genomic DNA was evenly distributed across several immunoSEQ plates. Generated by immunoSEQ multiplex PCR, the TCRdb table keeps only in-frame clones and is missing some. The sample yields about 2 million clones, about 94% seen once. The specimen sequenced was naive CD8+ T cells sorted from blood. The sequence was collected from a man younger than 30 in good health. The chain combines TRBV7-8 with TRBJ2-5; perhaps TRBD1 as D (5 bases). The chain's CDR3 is CASSLRQFNETQYF. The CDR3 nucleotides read TGTGCCAGCAGCTTAAGACAGTTTAACGAGACCCAGTACTTC.